This TCR beta chain was obtained from a study of blood T cell repertoires in COVID-19. Across the whole study: Some COVID-19 samples were acute and others convalescent; all came from the United States, Italy and Spain. PBMCs, B-cell-depleted T cells, or T cells were the source of the cDNA or gDNA that made up the material.

Assay used: immunoSEQ multiplex PCR; TCRdb lists only in-frame clones, some missing. This table holds over 50,000 clones, roughly 84% found once. The CDR3 totals 17 residues. V lost 4 bases to trimming and J lost 4 bases; unmatched junction nucleotides: 12. Germline V CDR1 and CDR2: MGHDK, SYGVNS. This TCR came from a man between 65 and 85 years old with active COVID-19. This chain joins TRBV25-1 and TRBJ1-1; 10 nucleotides line up with TRBD1. Sequenced material: peripheral blood. The CDR3 nucleotides read TGTGCCAGCAGTGCCTCCCCGACAGGGGGCGTAGGCACTGAAGCTTTCTTT. Translated: CASSASPTGGVGTEAFF.